The 15 T cell receptor beta chains given below trace back to one sample, sequenced in a study of vaccination and CD4 T cells after COVID-19. Time point denoted: late sampling 161 to 241 days after vaccination in three convalescent patients. Treatment specified: approximately 9-day PBMC culture with coronavirus spike peptide pools or control peptides (ViraFEST assay). These receptors lack a known antigen. CD4+ T cells that had been cultured provided DNA sequenced with the Oncomine TCR Beta short-read assay. TCRdb recomputed calls from the PCR reads with MiXCR, one row per CDR3 protein. This sample has about 22,000 distinct CDR3 sequences, with less than 45% found just once. The starting material was CD4+ T cells from blood, cultured in vitro, obtained about 7 months after SARS-CoV-2 vaccination. The receptor set was obtained from a human donor who had recovered from COVID-19.

The V call is TRBV30, the J call TRBJ1-6; tentatively, D is TRBD1 (6 bases). Germline CDR1 and CDR2: GTSNPN and SVGIG (reference sequence). The germline V and J ends were trimmed by 1 base and 8 bases, with 12 bases remaining between them. The CDR3 runs to 14 residues. The CDR3 loop is CAWSEGGRDSPLHF. The CDR3 DNA follows: TGTGCCTGGAGTGAAGGGGGTAGGGATTCACCCCTCCACTTT.

This clonotype was found a few times. The gene calls are TRBV20-1 and TRBJ1-5; D remains ambiguous. V lost 6 bases and J lost 9, with 18 bases in between. Germline loops: CDR1 DFQATT, CDR2 SNEGSKA (reference sequence). The CDR3 extends over 13 amino acids. The CDR3 DNA follows: TGCAGTGCGAAGGACGGCGGTGGTTTGCCCCAGCATTTT. It specifies CSAKDGGGLPQHF.

This clonotype is termed medium-sized. The rearrangement joins TRBV20-1 to TRBJ1-5; D gene unclear. The V end was cut by 3 bases, the J end by 7 bases, with 13 bases between. The length of the CDR3 is 13 residues. The germline CDR1 and CDR2 sequences are DFQATT and SNEGSKA (reference sequence). In DNA form, the CDR3 reads TGCAGTGCTAGCGTTAGGGCGGGGCAGCCCCAGCATTTT. Translation gives CSASVRAGQPQHF.

This clonotype turned up a few times. This sequence joins TRBV7-2 and TRBJ2-5; D is ambiguous. Germline-derived CDR1 and CDR2 are SGHTA and FQGNSA. V dropped 0 bases and J dropped 7 bases, with 12 bases sitting between them. The CDR3 sequence is 14 residues long. CDR3 in DNA: TGTGCCAGCAGCTTAGCGGGCCTCAGTGGGACCCAGTACTTC. Translation gives CASSLAGLSGTQYF.

This clonotype was recorded a few times. The chain uses TRBV7-9 and TRBJ2-5; 11 positions match TRBD2. With 1 base clipped from V and 7 bases from J, the junction kept 11 bases outside the gene matches. This CDR3 region has 17 residues. CDR1 is SEHNR, CDR2 FQNEAQ, per germline (reference sequence). This chain's CDR3 is CASSLEQPSGGPWTQYF. The CDR3 DNA reads as TGTGCCAGCAGCTTAGAACAACCTAGCGGGGGGCCTTGGACCCAGTACTTC.

The chain joins TRBV6-1 to TRBJ2-7; the match to TRBD1 covers 7 bases. V was pared by 5 bases and J by 3 bases, with 13 bases of the junction left unmatched. Germline CDR1 and CDR2: MNHNS and SASEGT. CDR3 length equals 16 residues. In DNA, the CDR3 is TGTGCCAGCAGTACCCGGGACAGCTTTACGGGCTACGAGCAGTACTTC. Protein product: CASSTRDSFTGYEQYF.

A few counts support this clonotype. As DNA, the CDR3 is TGTGCCAGCAGTGATGGGGGACAGCCCACAGATACGCAGTATTTT. Its translation: CASSDGGQPTDTQYF. V and J are TRBV6-1 and TRBJ2-3; 7 bases map to TRBD1. The CDR3 extends over 15 amino acids. Germline V gene sequence: CDR1 MNHNS, CDR2 SASEGT. V was pared by 3 bases and J by 2 bases, with 5 bases of the junction left unmatched.

This clonotype has more than one count but fewer than ten. The chain employs TRBV20-1 and TRBJ1-1; D is perhaps TRBD1 (5 bases). With 0 bases removed from V and 7 bases from J, the gap between germline ends came to 18 bases. Germline assignment: CDR1 DFQATT and CDR2 SNEGSKA (reference sequence). CDR3 length: 15 amino acids. CDR3 in DNA: TGCAGTGCTAGAGATCCGTCAGGGCCCGGACTTGAAGCTTTCTTT. It translates to CSARDPSGPGLEAFF.

The J gene is TRBJ2-7, the V gene TRBV7-2, with TRBD2 matching over 8 bases. The CDR3 consists of 16 residues. Germline values: CDR1 SGHTA, CDR2 FQGNSA. V shed 0 bases and J 4 bases; nucleotides not matched to a gene: 8. The CDR3 spells CASSLATSGSGYEQYF. CDR3 nucleotide sequence: TGTGCCAGCAGCTTAGCGACAAGCGGGAGTGGGTACGAGCAGTACTTC.

The V and J genes are TRBV24-1 and TRBJ1-2, with 7 bases that match TRBD1. V shed 3 bases, J shed 4 bases, and the junction held 4 bases outside the gene matches. CDR3 size: 14 residues. Germline loops: CDR1 KGHDR, CDR2 SFDVKD. CDR3 bases: TGTGCCACCAGTGATGAAGACAGGGCCTATGGCTACACCTTC. This gives the protein CATSDEDRAYGYTF.

V is TRBV2 and J is TRBJ1-2; D uncertain. Per germline, CDR1 SNHLY and CDR2 FYNNEI. The CDR3 totals 15 residues. With 1 base removed from V and 0 bases from J, the gap between germline ends came to 9 bases. The CDR3, as DNA: TGTGCCAGCAGTGAAGGTCGTGGGGCTAACTATGGCTACACCTTC. This gives the protein CASSEGRGANYGYTF.

This clonotype has ten or more counts. The rearrangement joins TRBV15 to TRBJ1-2; TRBD1 is a possible D gene (6 bases). Between the trimmed V and J ends, which lost 0 bases and 0 bases, there was a span of 11 bases. Germline lookup yields CDR1 LNHNV and CDR2 YYDKDF (reference sequence). CDR3 length: 16 residues. The CDR3 spells CATSRDLRGANYGYTF. CDR3 sequence (DNA): TGTGCCACCAGCAGAGATCTAAGGGGGGCTAACTATGGCTACACCTTC.

This clonotype was recorded a few times. The chain joins TRBV19 to TRBJ2-7; tentative D call: TRBD1 (5 bases). The germline V gene has CDR1 LNHDA and CDR2 SQIVND (reference sequence). Trimming took 8 bases from V and 0 from J, leaving 14 bases between them. The CDR3 totals 14 residues. The CDR3 region is CASAPRAASYEQYF. In DNA, the CDR3 is TGTGCCAGTGCGCCCAGGGCCGCCTCCTACGAGCAGTACTTC.

This clonotype showed up just a few times. This chain uses TRBV20-1 with TRBJ2-4, with D maybe TRBD1 (6 bases). The CDR3 is 13 residues long. Per the germline V gene, CDR1 is DFQATT and CDR2 is SNEGSKA (reference sequence). Trimming took off 6 bases at V and 9 bases at J, with 18 bases between the two ends. This CDR3 is CSARRTESLIQYF. CDR3 sequence (DNA): TGCAGTGCCCGAAGGACAGAGTCCCTCATTCAGTACTTC.

This clonotype is a singleton in its sample. The CDR3 DNA reads TGCAGCGTTGCGCCGGGACAGGGAATAGCTTTCTTT. Its protein product is CSVAPGQGIAFF. This sequence joins TRBV29-1 and TRBJ1-1; 9 bases line up with TRBD1. The V gene end was trimmed by 4 bases and the J gene end by 10 bases; junction bases not matched to a gene: 7. The CDR3 is 12 amino acids. Per the germline V gene, CDR1 is SQVTM and CDR2 is ANQGSEA.